One and the same sample provided the 3 T cell receptor beta chains below, sequenced in a study of T-cell reconstitution after alpha-beta-depleted transplantation in children. A TCRbeta library incorporating unique molecular identifiers was prepared. TCRdb re-analysed the PCR reads in MiXCR, keeping a single row per CDR3 protein. The sample consists of just under 250,000 distinct CDR3 sequences, about 26% of them appearing once. The sequences come from PBMCs, collected before TCRalphabeta/CD19-depleted stem cell transplant. The origin of the receptors is a girl aged 2-10 years with Fanconi anemia, due to receive a stem cell transplant.

The chain carries TRBV20-1 and TRBJ2-7; D is unclear. The CDR3 spans 8 residues. V gave up 8 bases and J gave up 6 bases, with 5 bases separating them. Germline V lookup: CDR1 DFQATT, CDR2 SNEGSKA (reference sequence). The CDR3 here is CSLGEQYF. DNA of the CDR3: TGCAGTTTAGGCGAGCAGTACTTC.

This clonotype was counted ten times or more. The chain is built from TRBV7-3 and TRBJ2-1, with 10 bases lining up with TRBD2. With V trimmed by 3 bases and J by 7 bases, 6 bases remained unmatched. Germline V lookup: CDR1 SGHTA, CDR2 FQGTGA. The CDR3 runs 15 residues. This CDR3 reads CASSLRLAGRNEQFF. DNA of the CDR3: TGTGCCAGCAGCTTGAGACTAGCGGGTAGGAATGAGCAGTTCTTC.

In this sample, this clonotype turned up a few times. The genes are TRBV29-1 and TRBJ2-3; D remains unclear. Germline CDR1 reads SQVTM; CDR2 reads ANQGSEA. The length of the CDR3 is 12 residues. Between the trimmed V and J ends, which lost 1 base and 1 base, there was a span of 3 bases. In DNA form, the CDR3 reads TGCAGCGTTGAAGCGGGCACAGATACGCAGTATTTT. Encoded protein: CSVEAGTDTQYF.